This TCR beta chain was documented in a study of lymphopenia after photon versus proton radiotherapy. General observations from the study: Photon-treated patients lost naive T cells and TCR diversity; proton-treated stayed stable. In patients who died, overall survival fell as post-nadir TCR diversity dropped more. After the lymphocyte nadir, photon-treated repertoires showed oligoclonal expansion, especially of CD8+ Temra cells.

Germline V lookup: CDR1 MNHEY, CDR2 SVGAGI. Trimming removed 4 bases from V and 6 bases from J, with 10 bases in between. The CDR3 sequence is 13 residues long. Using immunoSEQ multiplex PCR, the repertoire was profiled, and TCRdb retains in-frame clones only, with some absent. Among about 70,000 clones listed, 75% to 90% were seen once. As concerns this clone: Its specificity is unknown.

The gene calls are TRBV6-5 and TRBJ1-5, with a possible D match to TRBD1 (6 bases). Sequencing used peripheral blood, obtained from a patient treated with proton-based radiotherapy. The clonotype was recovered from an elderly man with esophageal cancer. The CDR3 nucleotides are TGTGCCAGCAGTTCCTCAGGGGCTCAGCCCCAGCATTTT. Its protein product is CASSSSGAQPQHF.